The 5 T cell receptor beta chains listed next were all sequenced from one sample in a study of cytomegalovirus exposure and HLA in healthy donors. This PCR relied on a set of 60 Vbeta primers and 13 Jbeta primers. TCRdb keeps only in-frame clones here, not all; method: immunoSEQ multiplex PCR. This sample has over 130,000 clones, with around 60% found just once. The sequenced sample was PBMCs. Source of these receptors: a woman aged 60 to 75 in good health and CMV-seropositive.

This chain uses TRBV19 with TRBJ1-1; tentative D call: TRBD1 (6 bases). The germline gives CDR1 LNHDA, CDR2 SQIVND (reference sequence). The ends were cut back, 5 bases at V and 1 base at J, with 11 bases in the middle. The CDR3 covers 14 residues. CDR3 bases: TGTGCCAGTAGTTCAACAGGGAAGAACACTGAAGCTTTCTTT. Translation gives CASSSTGKNTEAFF.

V and J are TRBV7-2 and TRBJ1-2, with D perhaps matching TRBD1 (5 bases). Germline values: CDR1 SGHTA, CDR2 FQGNSA. Between the trimmed V and J ends, which lost 1 base and 8 bases, there was a span of 11 bases. This CDR3 has 13 amino acids. Here the CDR3 reads CASSLVTGDGYTF. The CDR3 DNA reads TGTGCCAGCAGCTTAGTAACGGGGGACGGCTACACCTTC.

The chain has TRBV5-1 and TRBJ1-2; a weak D match, TRBD1 (6 bases). Germline CDR1 is SGHRS and CDR2 is YFSETQ. Trimming took 4 bases from V and 4 from J, leaving 8 bases between them. The CDR3 is 12 residues long. In DNA form, the CDR3 reads TGCGCCAGCAGCCCGGACAGCTATGGCTACACCTTC. Translated, it gives CASSPDSYGYTF. Drawing the rest from reference TRBV5-1 and TRBJ1-2, the complete variable domain is KAGVTQTPRYLIKTRGQQVTLSCSPISGHRSVSWYQQTPGQGLQFLFEYFSETQRNKGNFPGRFSGRQFSNSRSEMNVSTLELGDSALYLCASSPDSYGYTFGSGTRLTVV.

The V gene is TRBV7-9, the J gene TRBJ2-3, with TRBD2 matching over 10 bases. V lost 1 base and J lost 5; bases outside the gene matches: 12. The CDR3 covers 18 residues. The germline V gene encodes CDR1 SEHNR and CDR2 FQNEAQ (reference sequence). The CDR3, as DNA: TGTGCCAGCAGCTTAGGCCCCCCTAGCGGGAGTCGGGGAGATACGCAGTATTTT. Encoded protein: CASSLGPPSGSRGDTQYF. The entire variable domain, with the rest obtained from reference TRBV7-9 and TRBJ2-3, is as follows: DTGVSQNPRHKITKRGQNVTFRCDPISEHNRLYWYRQTLGQGPEFLTYFQNEAQLEKSRLLSDRFSAERPKGSFSTLEIQRTEQGDSAMYLCASSLGPPSGSRGDTQYFGPGTRLTVL.

The genes are TRBV5-1 and TRBJ1-2; TRBD1 matches at 9 bases. The CDR3 is 15 residues long. Germline CDR1 SGHRS, CDR2 YFSETQ. J lost 3 bases, V lost 0 bases, and 3 bases had no gene match. Here the CDR3 DNA reads TGCGCCAGCAGCTTGGAAGGACAGGGGTACTATGGCTACACCTTC. It yields the protein CASSLEGQGYYGYTF. The full variable domain, its missing parts supplied by reference TRBV5-1 and TRBJ1-2, is KAGVTQTPRYLIKTRGQQVTLSCSPISGHRSVSWYQQTPGQGLQFLFEYFSETQRNKGNFPGRFSGRQFSNSRSEMNVSTLELGDSALYLCASSLEGQGYYGYTFGSGTRLTVV.